The 9 T cell receptor beta chains presented below share a single source sample, sequenced in a study of blood T cell repertoires in COVID-19. The data were produced by immunoSEQ multiplex PCR, yet TCRdb's version contains in-frame clones alone and is incomplete. The table has about 250,000 clones, 85% to 90% seen once. Sequencing input: PBMCs or T cells enriched from blood (not recorded which). The receptors were sampled from a young woman with acute COVID-19.

A single count supports this clone. This chain joins TRBV6-5 and TRBJ1-1; D perhaps matches TRBD1 (5 bases). Trimming left V 9 bases short and J 1 base short, with 12 bases between. Per the germline V gene, CDR1 is MNHEY and CDR2 is SVGAGI. The CDR3 covers 13 residues. CDR3 in DNA: TGTGCCAGTGGCAATAGGGGGAACACTGAAGCTTTCTTT. Encoded protein: CASGNRGNTEAFF.

The chain combines TRBV5-4 with TRBJ1-5; no clear D gene. V gave up 4 bases and J gave up 5 bases, with 10 bases separating them. Germline lookup yields CDR1 SGHNT and CDR2 YYREEE (reference sequence). The CDR3 loop spans 13 amino acids. The CDR3 loop is CASSLSPHQPQHF. CDR3 in DNA: TGTGCCAGCAGCCTGTCTCCTCATCAGCCCCAGCATTTT.

This chain uses TRBV12-3 or TRBV12-4 with TRBJ1-1; D is unresolved. The germline V and J ends were trimmed by 3 bases and 4 bases, with 9 bases remaining between them. CDR3 length equals 13 residues. This chain's CDR3 is CASSLRGSTEAFF. Written as DNA, the CDR3 is TGTGCCAGCAGTTTGCGGGGATCCACTGAAGCTTTCTTT.

The rearrangement joins TRBV2 to TRBJ2-6, with D perhaps matching TRBD2 (6 bases). The CDR3 is 15 residues long. The germline CDR1 and CDR2 sequences are SNHLY and FYNNEI. V lost 6 bases and J lost 0, with 9 bases in between. The CDR3 sequence: CASRPGASGANVLTF. CDR3 sequence (DNA): TGTGCCAGCAGGCCGGGAGCCTCTGGGGCCAACGTCCTGACTTTC.

This chain uses TRBV30 with TRBJ2-2; TRBD2 is a possible D gene (5 bases). Germline CDR1 GTSNPN, CDR2 SVGIG (reference sequence). V shed 3 bases and J shed 6 bases, with 11 bases lying between them. This CDR3 spans 13 amino acids. The CDR3 DNA reads as TGTGCCTGGAGGCCCGGGATCCCCGGGGAGCTGTTTTTT. This translates into CAWRPGIPGELFF.

The J gene is TRBJ2-3, the V gene TRBV3-1 (or the pseudogene TRBV3-2); no reliable D call. CDR1 is LGHDT and CDR2 is YNNKEL in the germline V gene (reference sequence). CDR3 size: 16 residues. Trimming took off 4 bases at V and 4 bases at J, with 18 bases between the two ends. The CDR3 loop reads CASSRKPSTVPDTQYF. As DNA, the CDR3 is TGTGCCAGCAGCCGCAAGCCATCTACGGTCCCAGATACGCAGTATTTT.

This rearrangement joins TRBV7-8 to TRBJ2-7; the match to TRBD2 covers 11 bases. CDR3 length: 14 residues. Unmatched junction bases numbered 4, after V lost 3 bases and J lost 6 bases. Germline CDR1 reads SGHVS; CDR2 reads FQNEAQ. The CDR3 region is CASSFPGLAVEQYF. The CDR3 DNA is TGTGCCAGCAGCTTTCCGGGACTAGCGGTCGAGCAGTACTTC.

Only a few counts were recorded for this clone. The chain carries TRBV7-8 and TRBJ1-6, with D tentatively TRBD1 (6 bases). The ends were cut back, 5 bases at V and 5 bases at J, with 13 bases in the middle. Germline V gives CDR1 SGHVS, CDR2 FQNEAQ. The CDR3 sequence is 15 residues long. The CDR3: CASSLETGDNSPLHF. The CDR3, as DNA: TGTGCCAGCAGCCTAGAGACAGGAGATAATTCACCCCTCCACTTT.

The V gene is TRBV7-2, the J gene TRBJ2-1; TRBD2 matches 11 bases. Germline CDR1 is SGHTA and CDR2 is FQGNSA. The CDR3 spans 15 residues. The V segment lost 5 bases and the J segment 6 bases; nucleotides outside the gene matches: 6. The CDR3 here is CASSTLAGGPNEQFF. The DNA of the CDR3 is TGTGCCAGCAGCACCCTAGCGGGGGGCCCCAATGAGCAGTTCTTC.